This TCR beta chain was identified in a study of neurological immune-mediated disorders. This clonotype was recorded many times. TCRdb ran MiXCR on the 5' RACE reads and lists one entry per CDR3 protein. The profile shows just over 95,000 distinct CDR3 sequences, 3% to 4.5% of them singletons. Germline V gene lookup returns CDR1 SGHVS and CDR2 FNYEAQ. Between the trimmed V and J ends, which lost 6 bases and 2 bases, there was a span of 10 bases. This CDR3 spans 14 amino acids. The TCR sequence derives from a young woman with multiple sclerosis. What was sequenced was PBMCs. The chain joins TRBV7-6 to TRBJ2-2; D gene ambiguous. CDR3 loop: CASRPQDNTGELFF. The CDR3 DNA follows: TGTGCCAGCAGACCCCAGGATAACACCGGGGAGCTGTTTTTT.